The 24 T cell receptor beta chains given below trace back to one sample, sequenced in a study of blood T cell repertoires in COVID-19. Produced via immunoSEQ multiplex PCR; TCRdb's table is partial and in-frame only. The sample yields a few hundred thousand clones, around nine tenths seen once. Input material: peripheral blood. The receptors come from a man aged 55 to 70 who had recovered from COVID-19.

The chain uses TRBV6-2 or TRBV6-3 and TRBJ2-2; 7 bases line up with TRBD1. The CDR3 spans 15 residues. Trimming at V came to 0 bases and at J to 6 bases, leaving 4 bases not matched to a gene. CDR1 and CDR2 (germline): MNHEY, SVGEGT. CDR3 residues: CASSYSERGPGELFF. The CDR3 nucleotides read TGTGCCAGCAGTTACTCGGAGAGGGGGCCCGGGGAGCTGTTTTTT.

V usage is TRBV5-1 and J usage is TRBJ1-1; 9 bases fit TRBD1. The CDR3 extends over 15 amino acids. The V and J ends lost 3 bases and 3 bases, in that order; junction bases with no gene match: 6. Germline V lookup: CDR1 SGHRS, CDR2 YFSETQ. The CDR3 nucleotides are TGCGCCAGCAGCTACCGACAGGGGGGGGACACTGAAGCTTTCTTT. Its translation: CASSYRQGGDTEAFF.

The V call is TRBV18, the J call TRBJ2-1; 12 bases are a match to TRBD2. CDR1 is KGHSH, CDR2 LQKENI, per germline. The CDR3 is 16 residues long. V dropped 6 bases and J dropped 7; count of bases not matched to a gene: 10. The CDR3 region has the DNA TGTGCCAGCTCGCACCGACTAGCGGGAGATCAGAATGAGCAGTTCTTC. Protein: CASSHRLAGDQNEQFF.

V and J are TRBV5-3 and TRBJ2-7; the D is unclear. TRBV5-3 is sorted into the ORF group, with uncertain function. CDR3 length: 13 amino acids. V gave up 0 bases and J gave up 7 bases, with 11 bases separating them. CDR3 DNA sequence: TGTGCCAGAAGCTTGGCGCAGTCCCTGGAGCAGTACTTC. Translating gives CARSLAQSLEQYF.

This clone is a singleton in its sample. The J gene is TRBJ1-1, the V gene TRBV7-8; D is ambiguous. Germline CDR1 reads SGHVS; CDR2 reads FQNEAQ. V was shortened by 3 bases and J by 8 bases, with 16 bases between the two germline ends. CDR3 length equals 14 residues. The CDR3 loop reads CASSFSREFAEAFF. DNA for the CDR3: TGTGCCAGCAGCTTCTCTAGGGAGTTTGCAGAAGCTTTCTTT.

The chain has TRBV5-4 and TRBJ2-5, with TRBD2 as a possible D gene (5 bases). Looked up from germline, CDR1 is SGHNT and CDR2 is YYREEE (reference sequence). CDR3 length: 15 amino acids. V was pared by 2 bases and J by 2 bases, with 13 bases between. For the CDR3, the DNA is TGTGCCAGCAGCTTTAGTGGGAGCCCTCAAGAGACCCAGTACTTC. It specifies CASSFSGSPQETQYF.

The V call is TRBV19, the J call TRBJ2-1; no clear D. Germline CDR1 reads LNHDA; CDR2 reads SQIVND (reference sequence). This CDR3 spans 13 amino acids. Trimming took off 1 base at V and 8 bases at J, with 9 bases between the two ends. The CDR3 DNA is TGTGCCAGTAGTATAGGGGCCGGCTATGAGCAGTTCTTC. Its translation: CASSIGAGYEQFF.

The chain joins TRBV2 to TRBJ1-5, with D tentatively TRBD1 (6 bases). The CDR3 has 16 amino acids. V lost 6 bases, J lost 3 bases, and 18 bases lay in between. Germline values: CDR1 SNHLY, CDR2 FYNNEI. The CDR3 spells CASRPSGTSYNQPQHF. CDR3 DNA: TGTGCCAGCAGACCGTCCGGGACATCTTACAATCAGCCCCAGCATTTT.

CDR3 bases: TGTGCCAGCTCACCACCGGGGAGGGTCAGAATAAATGAGCAGTTCTTC. It yields the protein CASSPPGRVRINEQFF. This sequence joins TRBV18 and TRBJ2-1; 7 bases fit TRBD2. V dropped 0 bases and J dropped 7; count of bases not matched to a gene: 9. This CDR3 is 16 amino acids long. Germline values: CDR1 KGHSH, CDR2 LQKENI.

The rearrangement links TRBV7-9 to TRBJ1-1, with a tentative D call TRBD1 (5 bases). Per the germline V gene, CDR1 is SEHNR and CDR2 is FQNEAQ (reference sequence). Trimming took off 11 bases at V and 0 bases at J, with 10 bases between the two ends. The CDR3 contains 12 residues. CDR3 residues: CAVGRMNTEAFF. The CDR3, as DNA: TGTGCCGTGGGGCGCATGAACACTGAAGCTTTCTTT.

The V and J genes are TRBV3-1 (or the pseudogene TRBV3-2) and TRBJ1-2; 8 bases fit TRBD1. The ends lost 4 bases at V and 2 bases at J; junction bases unmatched: 6. Germline loops: CDR1 LGHDT, CDR2 YNNKEL (reference sequence). This CDR3 has 15 residues. DNA of the CDR3: TGTGCCAGCAGCCTCCGGGACAGGCCCAACTATGGCTACACCTTC. Translation gives CASSLRDRPNYGYTF.

The chain employs TRBV6-5 and TRBJ2-7; TRBD1 might be the D (6 bases). The germline V gene has CDR1 MNHEY and CDR2 SVGAGI. This CDR3 spans 14 amino acids. The V end was cut by 5 bases, the J end by 7 bases, with 18 bases between. CDR3 sequence reads: CASSKQGGHGEQYF. DNA for the CDR3: TGTGCCAGCAGTAAACAGGGTGGGCATGGGGAGCAGTACTTC.

This clone appeared once. The chain is built from TRBV27 and TRBJ1-4; D remains ambiguous. Trimming cost V 2 bases and J 3 bases, with 7 bases left between them. The CDR3 length is 14 residues. Germline-derived CDR1 and CDR2 are MNHEY and SMNVEV (reference sequence). The CDR3 DNA follows: TGTGCCAGCAGTTTAATAGAGCCTAATGAAAAACTGTTTTTT. Its translation is CASSLIEPNEKLFF.

This chain joins TRBV27 and TRBJ2-5; 7 bases map to TRBD2. The CDR3 covers 13 residues. V dropped 7 bases and J dropped 5; count of bases not matched to a gene: 7. Germline V lookup: CDR1 MNHEY, CDR2 SMNVEV (reference sequence). The CDR3 nucleotides are TGTGCCAGCAAGGGTAGCGGGCGGGAGACCCAGTACTTC. Its translation: CASKGSGRETQYF.

The chain carries TRBV21-1 and TRBJ2-7; the table's D call, TRBD1, has no DNA check behind it. TRBV21-1 is described as a pseudogene. The CDR3 spans 14 residues. The CDR3 DNA is TGTGCCAGCAGCTCCCAGGAAACCAAATACGAGCAGTACTTC. This translates into CASSSQETKYEQYF.

This clone was picked up a small number of times. This rearrangement joins TRBV3-1 (or the pseudogene TRBV3-2) to TRBJ1-4; D is unresolved. The germline gives CDR1 LGHDT, CDR2 YNNKEL (reference sequence). Trimming took 4 bases from V and 5 from J, leaving 8 bases between them. The CDR3 is 13 residues long. Here the CDR3 DNA reads TGTGCCAGCAGCCCCGTTAGAAATGAAAAACTGTTTTTT. This gives the protein CASSPVRNEKLFF.

This clone was recorded many times. The chain has TRBV6-2 or TRBV6-3 and TRBJ1-5, with D uncertain. The ends were cut back, 6 bases at V and 13 bases at J, with 28 bases in the middle. The CDR3 totals 16 residues. From germline, CDR1 is MNHEY and CDR2 SVGEGT. CDR3 in DNA: TGTGCCAGCAGCTCCACCCAAGGTGTCTCATTAAAAGCGCAGCATTTT. Translating gives CASSSTQGVSLKAQHF.

V is TRBV2 and J is TRBJ1-2; 8 bases line up with TRBD1. CDR3 length: 15 amino acids. The germline CDR1 and CDR2 sequences are SNHLY and FYNNEI. V shed 1 base and J 3 bases; nucleotides not matched to a gene: 4. CDR3 nucleotides: TGTGCCAGCAGTGAAGTTAGGGACAGGTACTATGGCTACACCTTC. It yields the protein CASSEVRDRYYGYTF.

V and J are TRBV30 and TRBJ2-1, with 11 bases that match TRBD2. Germline V CDR1 and CDR2: GTSNPN, SVGIG (reference sequence). The CDR3 is 15 amino acids. V was pared by 2 bases and J by 7 bases, with 7 bases of the junction left unmatched. The CDR3 nucleotides are TGTGCCTGGAGTTTTTGGCTAGCGGGGGGTAATGAGCAGTTCTTC. This encodes CAWSFWLAGGNEQFF.

The chain is built from TRBV11-2 and TRBJ1-5, with D unresolved. Trimming shortened V by 2 bases and J by 2 bases, and 7 bases separated the two germline ends. The germline gives CDR1 SGHAT, CDR2 FQNNGV. The CDR3 sequence is 14 residues long. The CDR3 DNA reads TGTGCCAGCAGCTTATCCCCTGGCAATCAGCCCCAGCATTTT. As protein: CASSLSPGNQPQHF.

The chain uses TRBV28 and TRBJ1-4; D might be TRBD1 (6 bases). V dropped 5 bases and J dropped 7 bases, with 14 bases sitting between them. Germline lookup yields CDR1 MDHEN and CDR2 SYDVKM. The CDR3 extends over 14 amino acids. In nucleotides, the CDR3 is TGTGCCAGCAGTGACGGGACACGCGCTGAAAAACTGTTTTTT. It is translated as CASSDGTRAEKLFF.

The chain uses TRBV15 and TRBJ2-1; TRBD1 is a possible D gene (6 bases). The V gene's germline CDR1 is LNHNV and CDR2 YYDKDF (reference sequence). The V end was cut by 4 bases, the J end by 5 bases, with 18 bases between. The CDR3 sequence is 16 residues long. The CDR3 DNA follows: TGTGCCACCAGCACCCCCCTGCCGGGACATCACAATGAGCAGTTCTTC. Translated: CATSTPLPGHHNEQFF.

This chain links TRBV24-1 with TRBJ2-7; D is unresolved. Germline V gives CDR1 KGHDR, CDR2 SFDVKD. Trimming pared 0 bases from V and 7 bases from J, leaving 6 bases between. The CDR3 extends over 12 amino acids. The CDR3 sequence is CATSDLFGEQYF. CDR3 sequence (DNA): TGTGCCACCAGTGATTTGTTCGGGGAGCAGTACTTC.

The chain has TRBV19 and TRBJ1-3; 8 bases map to TRBD1. CDR1 LNHDA and CDR2 SQIVND come from the germline V gene (reference sequence). This CDR3 has 16 amino acids. J lost 1 base, V lost 4 bases, and 6 bases had no gene match. CDR3 in DNA: TGTGCCAGTAGTAAAGACGGACAGGGATCTGGAAACACCATATATTTT. This encodes CASSKDGQGSGNTIYF.